A selection of T cell receptor beta chains follows, all from one sample in a study of human CD8 memory T cell subsets. TCRdb derives one entry per CDR3 protein from the 5' RACE reads, leaving out DNA. Here the sample table reports 9,000 to 13,000 distinct CDR3 sequences. Source material: CD8+ stem-like memory T cells (TSCM and TCM) sorted from PBMCs. These receptors were collected from a human donor in good health. CDR3s include the opening cysteine and the closing phenylalanine or tryptophan. Some rows have no size entry. The others give once, few or many, or a class for an expanded clone.

TRBJ1-2,TRBV29-1,medium-sized,CSVEASNYGYTF
TRBJ2-1,TRBV2,-,CASSVPRAPPYNEQFF
TRBJ2-7,TRBV5-1,medium-sized,CASSLDGSSYEQYF
TRBJ1-6,TRBV28,medium-sized,CASSFVDRTWDSPLHF
TRBJ1-1,TRBV14,-,CASSQDRRQSMNTEAFF
TRBJ2-2,TRBV27,medium-sized,CASSFDTGELFF
TRBJ1-1,TRBV6-1,-,CASSANGGETEAFF
TRBJ1-4,TRBV13,-,CASSSQGAKLFF
TRBJ2-3,TRBV24-1,-,CATSAAVADTQYF
TRBJ2-1,TRBV29-1,-,CSVEDDGWELAGGPREQFF
TRBJ2-5,TRBV12-5,-,CASGLLGVQETQYF
TRBJ2-1,TRBV12-3/TRBV12-4,-,CASSSPDSSSYNEQFF
TRBJ2-3,TRBV5-6,-,CASSLSDTQYF
TRBJ1-2,TRBV28,medium-sized,CASSEAANYGYTF
TRBJ1-1,TRBV9,-,CASSVGAGTEAFF
TRBJ2-7,TRBV11-2,-,CASSTRRYGGEEQYF